The 25 T cell receptor beta chains given below trace back to one sample, sequenced in a study of T cell repertoires in cytomegalovirus infection. TCRdb passed the reads through MiXCR, listing each CDR3 protein once. The top ten clones hold approximately 1.8% of a sample with approximately 240,000 distinct CDR3 sequences, 12% of them seen once. Sequencing was done on a sample of PBMCs. The receptors shown here come from a human donor in good health (CMV status not recorded). Some clones in this sample may be carry-over from other donors' samples.

This clonotype has at least ten counts. The gene calls are TRBV7-2 and TRBJ1-6, with unresolved D. The germline V gene encodes CDR1 SGHTA and CDR2 FQGNSA. The V end was cut by 4 bases, the J end by 4 bases, with 8 bases between. This CDR3 has 14 residues. CDR3 sequence: CASSSDGYNSPLHF. The DNA of the CDR3 is TGTGCCAGCAGCTCGGACGGTTATAATTCACCCCTCCACTTT.

This clonotype was observed a handful of times. The gene calls are TRBV6-1 and TRBJ2-5; the match to TRBD1 covers 12 bases. After removal of 5 bases from V and 5 bases from J, the junction contained 9 bases not matched to a gene. This CDR3 spans 16 amino acids. The germline CDR1 and CDR2 sequences are MNHNS and SASEGT. CDR3 sequence reads: CASSSPGTGGLETQYF. DNA for the CDR3: TGTGCCAGCAGTAGCCCCGGGACAGGGGGCTTGGAGACCCAGTACTTC.

This clonotype has at least ten counts. V and J are TRBV7-2 and TRBJ2-3, with 8 bases identical to TRBD2. Trimming cost V 5 bases and J 3 bases; bases outside gene matches: 7. The CDR3 runs to 15 residues. Germline CDR1 reads SGHTA; CDR2 reads FQGNSA. CDR3 amino acids: CASSPLSGETDTQYF. DNA of the CDR3: TGTGCCAGCAGCCCCCTTAGCGGGGAGACAGATACGCAGTATTTT.

This clonotype was observed a handful of times. The V and J genes are TRBV6-8 and TRBJ2-7; D unclear. CDR3 length equals 14 residues. Looked up from germline, CDR1 is MNHGY and CDR2 is SAAAGT. The V and J ends lost 4 bases and 0 bases respectively, with 10 bases between them. The CDR3 nucleotides are TGTGCCAGCAGTTCCCAACTGAGCTCCTACGAGCAGTACTTC. This translates into CASSSQLSSYEQYF.

This clonotype turned up a few times. The J gene is TRBJ1-1, the V gene TRBV12-5; 10 nucleotides line up with TRBD1. V lost 3 bases and J lost 11; bases outside the gene matches: 15. Germline CDR1 reads LGHNT; CDR2 reads FRNRAP. CDR3 size: 16 residues. CDR3 sequence reads: CASGFTTGGAEVGAFF. CDR3 nucleotides: TGTGCTAGTGGTTTTACGACAGGGGGCGCGGAGGTGGGGGCTTTCTTT.

This clonotype was seen a handful of times. The chain employs TRBV19 and TRBJ2-2; TRBD1 agrees at 9 bases. The V gene end was trimmed by 9 bases and the J gene end by 6 bases; junction bases not matched to a gene: 8. This CDR3 region has 14 residues. Germline values: CDR1 LNHDA, CDR2 SQIVND (reference sequence). CDR3 protein: CASSGTGTAGELFF. CDR3 coding DNA: TGTGCCAGCTCCGGGACAGGGACGGCCGGGGAGCTGTTTTTT. The full variable domain, in which reference TRBV19 and TRBJ2-2 provide the parts outside the CDR3, is DGGITQSPKYLFRKEGQNVTLSCEQNLNHDAMYWYRQDPGQGLRLIYYSQIVNDFQKGDIAEGYSVSREKKESFPLTVTSAQKNPTAFYLCASSGTGTAGELFFGEGSRLTVL.

This clonotype was seen ten or more times. V is TRBV7-7 and J is TRBJ2-1; no definite D call. CDR1 and CDR2 from the germline V gene are SSHAT and FNYEAQ (reference sequence). The CDR3 runs 13 residues. Trimming removed 1 base at V and 10 bases at J, with 11 bases between. The CDR3 sequence: CASSLGGNLEQFF. The CDR3 region has the DNA TGTGCCAGCAGCTTAGGTGGCAACTTGGAGCAGTTCTTC.

In the case of this clonotype: A junction end diverges from the germline sequence, so it may reflect a read error. The V call is TRBV28, the J call TRBJ2-5; TRBD1 matches 8 bases. The CDR3 length is 15 residues. The germline gives CDR1 MDHEN, CDR2 SYDVKM. The CDR3 protein is CTSRRPGTGSETQYF. In nucleotides, the CDR3 is TGTACCAGCAGACGCCCCGGGACAGGATCAGAGACCCAGTACTTC.

This clonotype was seen at least ten times. The chain has TRBV7-2 and TRBJ1-2, with D unclear. Trimming shortened V by 5 bases and J by 6 bases, and 25 bases separated the two germline ends. The germline CDR1 and CDR2 sequences are SGHTA and FQGNSA. This CDR3 is built from 17 residues. CDR3 residues: CASSPGALPSLSHGYTF. CDR3 in DNA: TGTGCCAGCAGCCCCGGCGCACTCCCTTCCCTAAGTCATGGCTACACCTTC.

This clonotype was seen more than once but under ten times. The V gene is TRBV7-9, the J gene TRBJ1-1; 10 nucleotides match TRBD1. CDR1 is SEHNR and CDR2 is FQNEAQ in the germline V gene (reference sequence). Trimming cost V 5 bases and J 1 base; bases outside gene matches: 7. CDR3 size: 16 residues. The CDR3 loop is CASSPDRGPWNTEAFF. CDR3 coding DNA: TGTGCCAGCAGCCCTGACAGGGGGCCCTGGAACACTGAAGCTTTCTTT.

This clonotype came up many times. The V call is TRBV5-5, the J call TRBJ2-5; a possible D gene is TRBD2 (6 bases). CDR3 length: 14 residues. Germline V gives CDR1 SGHKS, CDR2 YYEKEE (reference sequence). V was cut by 1 base and J by 2 bases, with 9 bases left in between. The CDR3 loop reads CASSLKGRQETQYF. The CDR3 DNA is TGTGCCAGCAGCTTGAAAGGGAGGCAAGAGACCCAGTACTTC. Drawing the rest from reference TRBV5-5 and TRBJ2-5, the complete variable domain is DAGVTQSPTHLIKTRGQQVTLRCSPISGHKSVSWYQQVLGQGPQFIFQYYEKEERGRGNFPDRFSARQFPNYSSELNVNALLLGDSALYLCASSLKGRQETQYFGPGTRLLVL.

CDR3 sequence reads: CASSSLSGKNNEQFF. CDR3 nucleotide sequence: TGTGCCAGCAGCTCCCTTAGCGGGAAGAACAATGAGCAGTTCTTC. This chain joins TRBV7-3 and TRBJ2-1; 8 bases match TRBD2. Germline V gene data show CDR1 as SGHTA and CDR2 as FQGTGA. Trimming cost V 4 bases and J 5 bases; bases outside gene matches: 7. There are 15 residues in the CDR3. The whole variable domain, remainder taken from reference TRBV7-3 and TRBJ2-1, is GAGVSQTPSNKVTEKGKYVELRCDPISGHTALYWYRQSLGQGPEFLIYFQGTGAADDSGLPNDRFFAVRPEGSVSTLKIQRTERGDSAVYLCASSSLSGKNNEQFFGPGTRLTVL.

This clonotype occurred many times. This chain connects TRBV7-2 to TRBJ1-5, with no clear D. CDR1 and CDR2 (germline): SGHTA, FQGNSA. The V gene lost 4 bases and the J gene lost 6 bases, with 10 bases spanning the gap. This CDR3 is 13 amino acids long. The CDR3 DNA reads as TGTGCCAGCAGCTATGGTGTAAGTCAGCCCCAGCATTTT. Translation: CASSYGVSQPQHF.

CDR3 protein: CASSIYSGSSYNEQFF. CDR3 DNA sequence: TGTGCCAGCAGTATTTATAGCGGGAGCTCCTACAATGAGCAGTTCTTC. This chain connects TRBV28 to TRBJ2-1; 9 bases are shared with TRBD2. The length of the CDR3 is 16 residues. CDR1 is MDHEN, CDR2 SYDVKM, per germline. J gave up 0 bases and V 5 bases, and 5 bases lay outside the gene matches.

V usage is TRBV7-9 and J usage is TRBJ2-5, with a possible D match to TRBD1 (6 bases). With 8 bases removed from V and 2 bases from J, the gap between germline ends came to 12 bases. Germline values: CDR1 SEHNR, CDR2 FQNEAQ (reference sequence). The CDR3 consists of 13 residues. The CDR3 region is CASLSTGQETQYF. Here the CDR3 DNA reads TGTGCCAGCCTGTCGACAGGTCAAGAGACCCAGTACTTC.

This clonotype was counted ten times or more. The chain joins TRBV6-1 to TRBJ2-2; D unresolved. Trimming cost V 7 bases and J 0 bases, with 9 bases left between them. From germline, CDR1 is MNHNS and CDR2 SASEGT. The CDR3 is made up of 14 amino acids. The CDR3 here is CASTEATNTGELFF. The CDR3 nucleotides are TGTGCCAGCACCGAGGCGACGAACACCGGGGAGCTGTTTTTT.

The chain couples TRBV19 to TRBJ2-5; 7 positions agree with TRBD1. Germline assignment: CDR1 LNHDA and CDR2 SQIVND (reference sequence). The V segment lost 5 bases and the J segment 7 bases; nucleotides outside the gene matches: 7. The CDR3 length is 13 residues. CDR3 protein: CASSFEDRRTQYF. As DNA, the CDR3 is TGTGCCAGTAGTTTCGAGGACAGGCGGACCCAGTACTTC.

The CDR3 loop is CSARAPPRTLKTQYF. The CDR3 coding sequence is TGCAGTGCTAGAGCCCCGCCGAGGACATTGAAGACCCAGTACTTC. J is TRBJ2-5 and V is TRBV20-1, with a weak D call TRBD1 (5 bases). V gave up 1 base and J gave up 6 bases, with 18 bases separating them. CDR3 length equals 15 residues. CDR1 is DFQATT, CDR2 SNEGSKA, per germline (reference sequence).

In this sample, this clonotype turned up many times. The rearrangement uses TRBV6-1 and TRBJ2-5; 7 bases match TRBD1. The CDR3 has 14 amino acids. Germline V gene data show CDR1 as MNHNS and CDR2 as SASEGT. The J segment lost 5 bases and the V segment lost 5 bases, leaving 8 bases of the junction unmatched. CDR3: CASSYERGRETQYF. CDR3 in DNA: TGTGCCAGCAGTTATGAGAGGGGGCGGGAGACCCAGTACTTC.

This clonotype was seen at least ten times. This chain links TRBV28 with TRBJ2-7; D is undetermined. The germline CDR1 and CDR2 sequences are MDHEN and SYDVKM. The CDR3 covers 13 residues. The V and J ends lost 7 bases and 6 bases respectively, with 16 bases between them. CDR3 bases: TGTGCCAGCACAGGCTACCCGAAGGGCGAGCAGTACTTC. Translation: CASTGYPKGEQYF.

The sample holds many counts of this clonotype. This chain links TRBV7-2 with TRBJ1-2, with a possible D match to TRBD1 (5 bases). This CDR3 contains 12 residues. Germline V gene data show CDR1 as SGHTA and CDR2 as FQGNSA. Trimming removed 1 base from V and 7 bases from J, with 7 bases in between. This CDR3 is CASSLGRVGYTF. DNA of the CDR3: TGTGCCAGCAGCTTAGGCAGGGTTGGCTACACCTTC.

This clonotype was found many times. The CDR3 sequence: CASSVQGTYGYTF. The CDR3 region has the DNA TGTGCCAGTAGTGTACAGGGGACCTATGGCTACACCTTC. The rearrangement links TRBV19 to TRBJ1-2; 7 nucleotides align to TRBD1. J gave up 4 bases and V 5 bases, and 4 bases lay outside the gene matches. The germline gives CDR1 LNHDA, CDR2 SQIVND (reference sequence). The CDR3 loop spans 13 amino acids.

At least ten counts were recorded for this clonotype. The chain links TRBV7-2 to TRBJ1-5, with 7 nucleotides matching TRBD1. There are 16 residues in the CDR3. Germline loops: CDR1 SGHTA, CDR2 FQGNSA. V shed 1 base and J 1 base; nucleotides not matched to a gene: 4. CDR3 protein: CASSLGGTASNQPQHF. CDR3 DNA sequence: TGTGCCAGCAGCTTAGGAGGGACAGCAAGCAATCAGCCCCAGCATTTT. The entire variable domain, with the rest obtained from reference TRBV7-2 and TRBJ1-5, is as follows: GAGVSQSPSNKVTEKGKDVELRCDPISGHTALYWYRQSLGQGLEFLIYFQGNSAPDKSGLPSDRFSAERTGGSVSTLTIQRTQQEDSAVYLCASSLGGTASNQPQHFGDGTRLSIL.

This clonotype was seen only a few times. This chain uses TRBV2 with TRBJ2-1, with 12 bases identical to TRBD2. The CDR3 spans 16 residues. V shed 2 bases, J shed 3 bases, and the junction held 2 bases outside the gene matches. CDR1 is SNHLY and CDR2 is FYNNEI in the germline V gene. CDR3: CASSEPGLAGYNEQFF. CDR3 sequence (DNA): TGTGCCAGCAGTGAACCGGGACTAGCGGGCTACAATGAGCAGTTCTTC.

This clonotype was found a few times. This rearrangement joins TRBV30 to TRBJ2-1; TRBD2 aligns across 16 bases. Germline values: CDR1 GTSNPN, CDR2 SVGIG (reference sequence). V lost 2 bases, J lost 9 bases, and 4 bases stayed unmatched. The CDR3 runs 15 residues. As DNA, the CDR3 is TGTGCCTGGAGTTCGGGGACTAGCGGGAGGGGTGAGCAGTTCTTC. This sequence encodes CAWSSGTSGRGEQFF.